The 8 T cell receptor beta chains presented below share a single source sample, sequenced in a study of T cells after yellow fever vaccination. TCRdb re-derived calls from the 5' RACE reads in MiXCR, one entry per CDR3 protein. This table holds about 580,000 distinct CDR3 sequences, about 15% found once. This material consisted of PBMCs, taken 4 to 5 days after the first yellow fever vaccination. The receptors shown here come from a man aged 18 to 29 who received the YFV17D yellow fever vaccine.

This CDR3 reads CASSSGLPGSNEQFF. CDR3 in DNA: TGTGCCAGCAGCTCGGGGCTCCCCGGCAGCAATGAGCAGTTCTTC. The chain couples TRBV5-4 to TRBJ2-1; D might be TRBD1 or TRBD2, each matching 5 bases. This CDR3 region has 15 residues. The V end was cut by 3 bases, the J end by 6 bases, with 16 bases between. Germline CDR1 SGHNT, CDR2 YYREEE (reference sequence).

This clonotype was found a few times. J is TRBJ2-1 and V is TRBV2; tentative D call: TRBD2 (5 bases). V lost 8 bases and J 0 bases, leaving 8 bases between the germline ends. In germline, CDR1 is SNHLY, CDR2 FYNNEI. This CDR3 is built from 13 residues. The CDR3 bases are TGTGCCAGCGCCCGGGACTCCTACAATGAGCAGTTCTTC. It yields the protein CASARDSYNEQFF. Using reference TRBV2 and TRBJ2-1 for the parts outside the CDR3, the full variable domain is EPEVTQTPSHQVTQMGQEVILRCVPISNHLYFYWYRQILGQKVEFLVSFYNNEISEKSEIFDDQFSVERPDGSNFTLKIRSTKLEDSAMYFCASARDSYNEQFFGPGTRLTVL.

The chain employs TRBV7-9 and TRBJ2-3; D call uncertain. Trimming stripped 5 bases from V and 2 bases from J, with 17 bases between. The CDR3 has 16 residues. The germline gives CDR1 SEHNR, CDR2 FQNEAQ (reference sequence). The CDR3 DNA reads TGTGCCAGCAGCCCGCAAGCCCCCTCATTCACAGATACGCAGTATTTT. Protein sequence: CASSPQAPSFTDTQYF.

This clonotype was counted at least ten times. The rearrangement links TRBV19 to TRBJ2-1; D is unclear. CDR3 length equals 11 residues. The germline CDR1 and CDR2 sequences are LNHDA and SQIVND (reference sequence). V lost 4 bases and J 3 bases, leaving 1 base between the germline ends. For the CDR3, the DNA is TGTGCCAGTAGTAACTACAATGAGCAGTTCTTC. It encodes CASSNYNEQFF.

This clonotype has a count of ten or more. V usage is TRBV7-2 and J usage is TRBJ1-1; no reliable D call. The CDR3 runs 14 residues. CDR1 and CDR2 (germline): SGHTA, FQGNSA. The V gene lost 3 bases and the J gene lost 7 bases, with 15 bases spanning the gap. The CDR3 region has the DNA TGTGCCAGCAGCTTTTACGGGAACAGAGATGAAGCTTTCTTT. Translation gives CASSFYGNRDEAFF.

V is TRBV20-1 and J is TRBJ1-2, with D maybe TRBD1 (6 bases). Germline V gene sequence: CDR1 DFQATT, CDR2 SNEGSKA (reference sequence). Trimming removed 6 bases at V and 4 bases at J, with 12 bases between. This CDR3 spans 12 amino acids. The CDR3 bases are TGCAGTGCGCACCAGGGGACCTATGGCTACACCTTC. It encodes CSAHQGTYGYTF.

V and J are TRBV2 and TRBJ2-6; tentatively, D is TRBD1 (6 bases). Trimming removed 8 bases from V and 1 base from J, with 15 bases in between. The CDR3 is 16 amino acids. From germline, CDR1 is SNHLY and CDR2 FYNNEI. CDR3: CASEQGRGSGANVLTF. The CDR3 region has the DNA TGTGCCAGCGAACAGGGTAGAGGTTCTGGGGCCAACGTCCTGACTTTC.

This clonotype appeared a few times. The genes are TRBV25-1 and TRBJ2-5; D gene uncertain. Trimming removed 2 bases from V and 5 bases from J, with 15 bases in between. From germline, CDR1 is MGHDK and CDR2 SYGVNS. The CDR3 length is 15 residues. CDR3 amino acids: CASSEPGARPETQYF. The CDR3, as DNA: TGTGCCAGCAGTGAACCAGGAGCTCGCCCTGAGACCCAGTACTTC. The full variable domain, completed using reference TRBV25-1 and TRBJ2-5, is EADIYQTPRYLVIGTGKKITLECSQTMGHDKMYWYQQDPGMELHLIHYSYGVNSTEKGDLSSESTVSRIRTEHFPLTLESARPSHTSQYLCASSEPGARPETQYFGPGTRLLVL.